The clone carrying this TCR beta chain was seen only a few times. Antigen unknown. This specimen comes from a study of T-cell memory formation after mild COVID-19. Turning to the study itself: For the most part, TCR clusters were specific to one donor.

Libraries for TCRalpha and TCRbeta carried sample barcodes and unique molecular identifiers via 5'RACE. MiXCR, run by TCRdb on the 5' RACE reads, gives a single entry per CDR3 protein. The repertoire holds under 550,000 distinct CDR3 sequences, with about 20% as singletons. The germline CDR1 and CDR2 sequences are SEHNR and FQNEAQ (reference sequence). CDR3 size: 14 residues. J was trimmed by 3 bases and V by 6 bases; bases with no gene match: 7. Whole-study results and caveats: In pre-infection memory, a portion of responding clones appeared, which suggested that cross-reactive memory joined.

The clonotype comes from a man aged 18 to 29 who had mild COVID-19 (a few samples of this study predate the infection). Cell type and time point are not known. V is TRBV7-9 and J is TRBJ1-1; 7 bases map to TRBD1. The sample was PBMCs or a T cell subset sorted from them (not recorded which). CDR3 in amino acids: CASSRGTAYTEAFF. CDR3 coding DNA: TGTGCCAGCAGTCGAGGGACAGCATACACTGAAGCTTTCTTT.